These T cell receptor beta chains were read from a single sample in a study of cytomegalovirus exposure and HLA in healthy donors. Sequencing used immunoSEQ multiplex PCR; TCRdb keeps in-frame clones, though not all of them. The sample holds about 89,000 clones, approximately 80% seen once. The specimen was PBMCs. These receptors were collected from a young man in good health and CMV-seronegative. Each CDR3 is given with its conserved first and last residue. Fields, in order: CDR3 length, V gene, CDR3 protein.

CDR3 length: 15; V gene: TRBV6-6; CDR3 protein: CASSYSPGAREKLFF
CDR3 length: 16; V gene: TRBV5-6; CDR3 protein: CASSWGTGLIYYGYTF
CDR3 length: 13; V gene: TRBV27; CDR3 protein: CASSFQGTYEQYF
CDR3 length: 13; V gene: TRBV10-1; CDR3 protein: CASSVRGGTEAFF
CDR3 length: 18; V gene: TRBV11-3; CDR3 protein: CASSSVATRDRGLGEQYF
CDR3 length: 16; V gene: TRBV7-9; CDR3 protein: CASSYTSGSHTDTQYF
CDR3 length: 15; V gene: TRBV18; CDR3 protein: CASSLVAAGANVLTF
CDR3 length: 15; V gene: TRBV4-1; CDR3 protein: CASSQVGTGLYEQYF
CDR3 length: 12; V gene: TRBV7-9; CDR3 protein: CSSSLTGDEQYF
CDR3 length: 14; V gene: TRBV27; CDR3 protein: CASSSRDRNTEAFF
CDR3 length: 15; V gene: TRBV6-5; CDR3 protein: CASSYSTSQGVEAFF
CDR3 length: 14; V gene: TRBV5-1; CDR3 protein: CASSFNGEVGEQFF
CDR3 length: 16; V gene: TRBV7-6; CDR3 protein: CASSQGLAGGPRELFF
CDR3 length: 15; V gene: TRBV18; CDR3 protein: CASSPMGARDSPLHF
CDR3 length: 17; V gene: TRBV5-4; CDR3 protein: CASSSLLGTVSTGELFF
CDR3 length: 14; V gene: TRBV5-5; CDR3 protein: CASSNEQGTYGYTF
CDR3 length: 14; V gene: TRBV10-2; CDR3 protein: CASSTGPSNQPQHF
CDR3 length: 15; V gene: TRBV9; CDR3 protein: CASSVGGGNTGELFF
CDR3 length: 13; V gene: TRBV21-1; CDR3 protein: CASSSQGTNGYTF
CDR3 length: 15; V gene: TRBV7-9; CDR3 protein: CASSPSTADTGELFF
CDR3 length: 16; V gene: TRBV6-5; CDR3 protein: CASSFVLAGSTDTQYF
CDR3 length: 13; V gene: TRBV29-1; CDR3 protein: CSVGSGGPNEQFF
CDR3 length: 15; V gene: TRBV2; CDR3 protein: CASSERGQFYYGYTF
CDR3 length: 13; V gene: TRBV5-8; CDR3 protein: CASTGYRDQPQHF
CDR3 length: 15; V gene: TRBV7-2; CDR3 protein: CASSPGLAGYNEQFF
CDR3 length: 13; V gene: TRBV19; CDR3 protein: CASSLTGGQPQHF
CDR3 length: 16; V gene: TRBV5-6; CDR3 protein: CASSLADHPKSYEQYF
CDR3 length: 16; V gene: TRBV28; CDR3 protein: CASSSTGDRSNSPLHF
CDR3 length: 14; V gene: TRBV2; CDR3 protein: CASRGQVSDDPLHF
CDR3 length: 13; V gene: TRBV5-4; CDR3 protein: CASSLAKEYGYTF
CDR3 length: 15; V gene: TRBV6-4; CDR3 protein: CASSEGAESNQPQHF
CDR3 length: 14; V gene: TRBV25-1; CDR3 protein: CASSRTGANQPQHF
CDR3 length: 14; V gene: TRBV28; CDR3 protein: CASSSPTGLYGYTF
CDR3 length: 13; V gene: TRBV25-1; CDR3 protein: CASSGYPKETQYF
CDR3 length: 15; V gene: TRBV6-1; CDR3 protein: CASSVTGQINEKLFF
CDR3 length: 18; V gene: TRBV21-1; CDR3 protein: CASCGPPNRESINTEAFF
CDR3 length: 15; V gene: TRBV7-9; CDR3 protein: CASSLGLNPYNEQFF
CDR3 length: 14; V gene: TRBV5-1; CDR3 protein: CASSLAGETGELFF
CDR3 length: 15; V gene: TRBV7-9; CDR3 protein: CASSFTSGKGETQYF
CDR3 length: 12; V gene: TRBV6-5; CDR3 protein: CASSTSMNTQYF
CDR3 length: 18; V gene: TRBV6-1; CDR3 protein: CASSERALVLAGEDEQFF
CDR3 length: 11; V gene: TRBV30; CDR3 protein: CAGRVHTEAFF
CDR3 length: 15; V gene: TRBV7-2; CDR3 protein: CASSRQGGSTDTQYF
CDR3 length: 15; V gene: TRBV5-4; CDR3 protein: CASSDSGANTGELFF
CDR3 length: 13; V gene: TRBV6-1; CDR3 protein: CASRGTGGGEQYF
CDR3 length: 15; V gene: TRBV28; CDR3 protein: CASSLGTSGSYEQYF
CDR3 length: 10; V gene: TRBV7-9; CDR3 protein: CSSDGGEQFF
CDR3 length: 13; V gene: TRBV30; CDR3 protein: CAWSMTVNSPLHF
CDR3 length: 14; V gene: TRBV19; CDR3 protein: CASSLAGEGQPQHF
CDR3 length: 13; V gene: TRBV5-4; CDR3 protein: CASSRGGTAEAFF
CDR3 length: 15; V gene: TRBV4-1; CDR3 protein: CASSQDRGFNQPQHF
CDR3 length: 14; V gene: TRBV28; CDR3 protein: CASKDLNSNQPQHF
CDR3 length: 15; V gene: TRBV4-1; CDR3 protein: CASSQVPGVNYGYTF
CDR3 length: 15; V gene: TRBV18; CDR3 protein: CASSPRTSPEEKLFF